Shown below are 16 T cell receptor beta chains from a single sample sequenced in a study of control samples from healthy donors and cancer patients. Here immunoSEQ multiplex PCR was the method, and the copy in TCRdb shows in-frame clones only, minus some. This table holds around 130,000 clones, around 89% found once. Sequenced sample: blood. The receptor set was obtained from a man between 50 and 59 years old in good health.

The chain joins TRBV3-1 (or the pseudogene TRBV3-2) to TRBJ1-1, with D perhaps matching TRBD1 (6 bases). The CDR3 totals 12 residues. Germline lookup yields CDR1 LGHDT and CDR2 YNNKEL (reference sequence). Trimming stripped 3 bases from V and 7 bases from J, with 9 bases between. The CDR3 sequence: CASSQTGYEAFF. The CDR3 DNA reads as TGTGCCAGCAGCCAGACAGGATATGAAGCTTTCTTT.

V is TRBV11-2 and J is TRBJ1-2; a weak D match, TRBD1 (5 bases). The ends were cut back, 3 bases at V and 4 bases at J, with 15 bases in the middle. Germline loops: CDR1 SGHAT, CDR2 FQNNGV. This CDR3 comprises 15 residues. CDR3 nucleotide sequence: TGTGCCAGCAGCTTTGGGCAGGGCGACTTCTATGGCTACACCTTC. This gives the protein CASSFGQGDFYGYTF.

CDR3 sequence (DNA): TGCGCCAGCAGCCAAGAACCGGTCATGAACACTGAAGCTTTCTTT. Translated: CASSQEPVMNTEAFF. V gene TRBV4-3 combines with J gene TRBJ1-1; no definite D call. This CDR3 region has 15 residues. Trimming cost V 0 bases and J 0 bases, with 8 bases left between them. From germline, CDR1 is LGHNA and CDR2 YSLEER.

This clone was counted a single time. The chain is built from TRBV6-1 and TRBJ2-7; D gene uncertain. V was cut by 2 bases and J by 6 bases, with 14 bases left in between. The germline V gene has CDR1 MNHNS and CDR2 SASEGT. The CDR3 loop spans 14 amino acids. CDR3 sequence reads: CASSEMFGRAEQYF. As DNA, the CDR3 is TGTGCCAGCAGTGAAATGTTCGGAAGGGCCGAGCAGTACTTC.

This chain joins TRBV4-1 and TRBJ2-5; a weak D match, TRBD2 (5 bases). Looked up from germline, CDR1 is MGHRA and CDR2 is YSYEKL. V was pared by 10 bases and J by 4 bases, with 19 bases between. CDR3 length equals 14 residues. The CDR3 bases are TGCGCCACCAGGTCGACTACCCTGGGAGAGACCCAGTACTTC. Protein sequence: CATRSTTLGETQYF.

V is TRBV5-1 and J is TRBJ1-2; 8 bases agree with TRBD1. With V trimmed by 2 bases and J by 2 bases, 2 bases remained unmatched. The CDR3 is 14 residues long. Germline CDR1 and CDR2: SGHRS and YFSETQ. Written as DNA, the CDR3 is TGCGCCAGCAGCTTCGGACAGGGAAACTATGGCTACACCTTC. Translated, it gives CASSFGQGNYGYTF.

The table lists this clone with a few counts. V and J are TRBV2 and TRBJ1-5; D might be TRBD1 (5 bases). Trimming cost V 0 bases and J 3 bases, with 12 bases left between them. This CDR3 has 16 amino acids. From germline, CDR1 is SNHLY and CDR2 FYNNEI. The CDR3 spells CASSEALRDHNQPQHF. In nucleotides, the CDR3 is TGTGCCAGCAGTGAAGCGCTTAGGGACCACAATCAGCCCCAGCATTTT.

The gene calls are TRBV7-2 and TRBJ2-7, with no clear D. This CDR3 is 15 amino acids long. The germline V and J ends were trimmed by 1 base and 0 bases, with 10 bases remaining between them. Germline V gives CDR1 SGHTA, CDR2 FQGNSA. CDR3 sequence reads: CASSLESATSYEQYF. The DNA for the CDR3 is TGTGCCAGCAGCTTAGAGAGCGCGACCTCCTACGAGCAGTACTTC. Variable domain in full (rest from reference TRBV7-2 and TRBJ2-7): GAGVSQSPSNKVTEKGKDVELRCDPISGHTALYWYRQSLGQGLEFLIYFQGNSAPDKSGLPSDRFSAERTGGSVSTLTIQRTQQEDSAVYLCASSLESATSYEQYFGPGTRLTVT.

V is TRBV5-1 and J is TRBJ1-3; no reliable D call. The germline V gene has CDR1 SGHRS and CDR2 YFSETQ. V lost 0 bases, J lost 2 bases, and 12 bases lay in between. This CDR3 spans 16 amino acids. The CDR3 DNA reads as TGCGCCAGCAGCTTGGACCTTGCGGTTACTGGAAACACCATATATTTT. Translating it yields CASSLDLAVTGNTIYF.

The chain combines TRBV6-2 or TRBV6-3 with TRBJ1-1; the match to TRBD1 covers 7 bases. V was clipped by 5 bases and J by 6 bases; unmatched bases: 9. This CDR3 comprises 14 residues. Germline assignment: CDR1 MNHEY and CDR2 SVGEGT. In nucleotides, the CDR3 is TGTGCCAGCAGTCTCCTCCGGGACAGCGCTGAAGCTTTCTTT. Translated, it gives CASSLLRDSAEAFF.

The genes are TRBV6-6 and TRBJ1-3, with D unclear. Germline V lookup: CDR1 MNHNY, CDR2 SVGAGI (reference sequence). The CDR3 is 16 amino acids. The V end lost 3 bases, the J end lost 0 bases, and 12 bases lay between the germline ends. The CDR3 sequence: CASSYPASRSGNTIYF. The DNA for the CDR3 is TGTGCCAGCAGTTATCCCGCATCGCGCTCTGGAAACACCATATATTTT.

V gene TRBV6-5 combines with J gene TRBJ2-4; D tentatively fits TRBD1 or TRBD2 (7 bases each). This CDR3 has 13 amino acids. The ends were cut back, 7 bases at V and 8 bases at J, with 15 bases in the middle. From germline, CDR1 is MNHEY and CDR2 SVGAGI. CDR3 sequence: CASKKTGRDIQYF. The CDR3, as DNA: TGTGCCAGCAAAAAGACAGGGAGGGACATTCAGTACTTC.

The V and J genes are TRBV27 and TRBJ1-6; D is unclear. The CDR3 sequence is 14 residues long. CDR1 and CDR2 from the germline V gene are MNHEY and SMNVEV (reference sequence). The V gene lost 2 bases and the J gene lost 6 bases, with 8 bases spanning the gap. The CDR3 DNA reads TGTGCCAGCAGTTTAGACGGGTTTAATTCACCCCTCCACTTT. Encoded protein: CASSLDGFNSPLHF.

The chain recombines TRBV30 with TRBJ1-5; D remains unclear. Germline-derived CDR1 and CDR2 are GTSNPN and SVGIG (reference sequence). This CDR3 comprises 14 residues. V lost 1 base to trimming and J lost 0 bases, with 7 bases between them. CDR3 nucleotides: TGTGCCTGGAGTGCAAAGTTTAGCAATCAGCCCCAGCATTTT. Its protein product is CAWSAKFSNQPQHF.

The rearrangement links TRBV12-2 to TRBJ2-7. TRBV12-2 is flagged as a pseudogene. The CDR3 has 14 residues. CDR3 loop: CASRYPGPRREQYF. As DNA, the CDR3 is TGTGCAAGTCGCTATCCGGGCCCAAGGCGAGAGCAGTACTTC.

This clone came up once. The chain employs TRBV6-1 and TRBJ1-4; D not resolved. The germline V and J ends were trimmed by 1 base and 8 bases, with 8 bases remaining between them. The CDR3 is made up of 13 amino acids. The V gene's germline CDR1 is MNHNS and CDR2 SASEGT. The CDR3 DNA reads TGTGCCAGCAGTGAAGAGAGACGGGAAAAACTGTTTTTT. As protein: CASSEERREKLFF.